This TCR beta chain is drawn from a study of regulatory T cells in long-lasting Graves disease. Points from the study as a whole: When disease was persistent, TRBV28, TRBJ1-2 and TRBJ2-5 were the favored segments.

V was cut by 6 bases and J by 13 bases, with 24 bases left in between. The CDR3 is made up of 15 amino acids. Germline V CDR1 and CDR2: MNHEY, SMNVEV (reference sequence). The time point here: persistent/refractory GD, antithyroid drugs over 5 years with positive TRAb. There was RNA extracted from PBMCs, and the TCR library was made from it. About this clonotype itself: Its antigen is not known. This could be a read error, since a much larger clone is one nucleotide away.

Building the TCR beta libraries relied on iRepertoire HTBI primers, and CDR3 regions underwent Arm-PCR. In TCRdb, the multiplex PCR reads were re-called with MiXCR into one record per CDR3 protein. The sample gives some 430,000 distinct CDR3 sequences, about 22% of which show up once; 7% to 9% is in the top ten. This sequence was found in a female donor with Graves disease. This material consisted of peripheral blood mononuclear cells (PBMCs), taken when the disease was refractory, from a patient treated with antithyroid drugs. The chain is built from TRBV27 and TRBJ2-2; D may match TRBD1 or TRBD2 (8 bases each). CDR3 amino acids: CASSTGQGAGRGLFF. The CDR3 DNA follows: TGTGCCAGCAGCACCGGACAGGGTGCCGGGAGGGGGCTGTTTTTT.